Presented here are 2 T cell receptor beta chains from one specimen sequenced in a study of blood T cell repertoires in COVID-19. Libraries were prepared by immunoSEQ multiplex PCR; TCRdb keeps only in-frame clonotypes and omits some of them. The sample includes tens of thousands of clones, 79% of them seen just once. Sample: peripheral blood. All receptors come from a man aged 55 to 70 with acute or convalescent COVID-19.

This clone was seen more than once but under ten times. J is TRBJ2-5 and V is TRBV9, with 15 bases identical to TRBD2. Germline CDR1 and CDR2: SGDLS and YYNGEE. The junction had 10 bases not matched to a gene; V was cut back by 5 bases and J by 2 bases. The CDR3 loop spans 18 amino acids. The CDR3 DNA is TGTGCCAGCAGTTGGGGACTAGCGGGAGGAGGTAGACAAGAGACCCAGTACTTC. Protein: CASSWGLAGGGRQETQYF.

This chain joins TRBV7-8 and TRBJ2-7; 7 bases align to TRBD1. Germline CDR1 is SGHVS and CDR2 is FQNEAQ. This CDR3 is 14 amino acids long. The V and J ends lost 5 bases and 1 base, in that order; junction bases with no gene match: 5. DNA for the CDR3: TGTGCCAGCAGCCGAGGGACAGCTTCCTACGAGCAGTACTTC. It codes for CASSRGTASYEQYF.